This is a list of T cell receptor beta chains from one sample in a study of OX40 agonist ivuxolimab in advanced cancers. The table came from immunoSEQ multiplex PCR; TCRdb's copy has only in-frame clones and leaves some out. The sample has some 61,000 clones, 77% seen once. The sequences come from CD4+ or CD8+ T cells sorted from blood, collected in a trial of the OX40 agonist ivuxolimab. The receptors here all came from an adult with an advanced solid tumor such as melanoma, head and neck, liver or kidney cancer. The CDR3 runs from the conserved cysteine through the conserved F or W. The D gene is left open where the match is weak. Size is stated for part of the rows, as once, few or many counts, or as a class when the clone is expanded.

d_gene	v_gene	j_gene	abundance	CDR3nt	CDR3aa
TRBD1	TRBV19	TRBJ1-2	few	TGTGCCAGTAGTACCACAGGGGGACATGGCTACACCTTC	CASSTTGGHGYTF
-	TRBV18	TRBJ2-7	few	TGTGCCAGCTCACCGCCCGCAGGGGCAACCTACGAGCAGTACTTC	CASSPPAGATYEQYF
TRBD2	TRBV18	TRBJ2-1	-	TGTGCCAGCTCATCCCTAGCGGGACCTTACAATGAGCAGTTCTTC	CASSSLAGPYNEQFF
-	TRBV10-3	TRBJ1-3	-	TGTGCGAACGGAGGGGGACCCGGAAACACCATATATTTT	CANGGGPGNTIYF
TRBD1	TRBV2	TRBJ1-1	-	TGTGCCAGCAGTGGGCAGGGGGTGCGAGCTTTCTTT	CASSGQGVRAFF
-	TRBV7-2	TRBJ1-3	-	TGTGCCAGCAGCGGCAGATTAGCCGGAAACACCATATATTTT	CASSGRLAGNTIYF
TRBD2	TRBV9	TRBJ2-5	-	TGTGCCAGCAGCGTAGGACTAGCGGGAGGGCAAGAGACCCAGTACTTC	CASSVGLAGGQETQYF
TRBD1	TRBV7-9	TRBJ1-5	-	TGTGCCAGCAGCACCGGACAGGGTGTCTTGCCCCAGCATTTT	CASSTGQGVLPQHF
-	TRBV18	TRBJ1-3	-	TGTGCCAGCTCACCAGACGCAACGGGGGGCTCTGGAAACACCATATATTTT	CASSPDATGGSGNTIYF
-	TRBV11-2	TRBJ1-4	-	TGTGCCTCTTACTCGGGAATAGGGGAAAAACTGTTTTTT	CASYSGIGEKLFF
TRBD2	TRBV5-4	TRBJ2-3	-	TGTGCCAGCTGGCGATTAGCGGGAGGGCTCAGAGATACGCAGTATTTT	CASWRLAGGLRDTQYF
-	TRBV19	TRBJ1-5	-	TGTGCCAGTAGTCCCAGTGGAGGACGCCAGCCCCAGCATTTT	CASSPSGGRQPQHF
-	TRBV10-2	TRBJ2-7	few	TGCGCCAGCAGAGTACAGGGAAACGAGCAGTACTTC	CASRVQGNEQYF